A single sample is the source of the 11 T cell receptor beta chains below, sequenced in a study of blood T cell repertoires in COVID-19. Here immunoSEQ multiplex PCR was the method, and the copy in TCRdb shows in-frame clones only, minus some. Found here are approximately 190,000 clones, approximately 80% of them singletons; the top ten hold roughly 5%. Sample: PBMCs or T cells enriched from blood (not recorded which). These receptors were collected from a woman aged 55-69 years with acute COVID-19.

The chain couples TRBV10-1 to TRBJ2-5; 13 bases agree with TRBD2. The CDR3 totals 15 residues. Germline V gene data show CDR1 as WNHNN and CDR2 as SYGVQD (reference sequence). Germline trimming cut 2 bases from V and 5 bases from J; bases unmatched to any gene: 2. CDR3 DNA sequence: TGCGCCAGCAGTGAGGGGACTAGCGGGGAGGAGACCCAGTACTTC. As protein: CASSEGTSGEETQYF.

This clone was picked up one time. The CDR3: CASSPAGSRRYGYTF. The CDR3 nucleotides are TGTGCCAGCTCACCAGCGGGGTCCCGTCGCTATGGCTACACCTTC. This chain connects TRBV18 to TRBJ1-2; D is unclear. Germline assignment: CDR1 KGHSH and CDR2 LQKENI. There are 15 residues in the CDR3. With 2 bases removed from V and 4 bases from J, the gap between germline ends came to 14 bases.

The CDR3, as DNA: TGTGCCAGCAGTAGGGGTAAGGCGGAGACCCAGTACTTC. Encoded protein: CASSRGKAETQYF. The chain recombines TRBV12-3 or TRBV12-4 with TRBJ2-5; maybe TRBD1 (5 bases). The CDR3 totals 13 residues. V was cut by 5 bases and J by 5 bases, with 12 bases left in between.

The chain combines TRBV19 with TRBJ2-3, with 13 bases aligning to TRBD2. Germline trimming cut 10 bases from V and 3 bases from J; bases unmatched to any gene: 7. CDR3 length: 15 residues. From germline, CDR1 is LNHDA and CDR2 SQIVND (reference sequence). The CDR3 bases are TGTGCCACCACTAGCGGGGGGGGCAGTACAGATACGCAGTATTTT. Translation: CATTSGGGSTDTQYF.

CDR3 bases: TGTGCCAGCAGCTTAGATCGGTGGGGACAGGGCCAAGATACGCAGTATTTT. Protein: CASSLDRWGQGQDTQYF. This chain uses TRBV11-3 with TRBJ2-3; 9 bases are shared with TRBD1. Germline-derived CDR1 and CDR2 are SGHNT and YENEEA. V trimming: 0 bases; J trimming: 5 bases; junction bases outside the gene matches: 9. The CDR3 runs 17 residues.

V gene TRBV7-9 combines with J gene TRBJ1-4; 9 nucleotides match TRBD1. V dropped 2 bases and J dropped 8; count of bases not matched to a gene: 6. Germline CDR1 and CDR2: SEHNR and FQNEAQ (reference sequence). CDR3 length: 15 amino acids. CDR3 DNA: TGTGCCAGCAGCTTATCGACAGGGGGACGGGAAAAACTGTTTTTT. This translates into CASSLSTGGREKLFF.

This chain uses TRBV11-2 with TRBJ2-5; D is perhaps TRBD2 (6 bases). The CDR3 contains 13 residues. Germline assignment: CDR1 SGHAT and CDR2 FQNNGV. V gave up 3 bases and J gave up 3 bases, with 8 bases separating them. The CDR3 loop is CASSFSGEETQYF. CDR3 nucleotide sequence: TGTGCCAGCAGCTTTTCGGGGGAAGAGACCCAGTACTTC.

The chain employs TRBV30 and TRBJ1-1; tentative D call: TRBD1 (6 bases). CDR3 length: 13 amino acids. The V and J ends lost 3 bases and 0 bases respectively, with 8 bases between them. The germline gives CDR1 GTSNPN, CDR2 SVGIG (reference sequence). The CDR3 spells CAWRGHLNTEAFF. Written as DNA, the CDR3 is TGTGCCTGGAGGGGACACTTGAACACTGAAGCTTTCTTT.

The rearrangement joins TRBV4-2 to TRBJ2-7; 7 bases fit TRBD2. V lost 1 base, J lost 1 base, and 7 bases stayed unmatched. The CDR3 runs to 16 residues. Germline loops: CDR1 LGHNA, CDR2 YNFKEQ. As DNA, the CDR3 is TGTGCCAGCAGCCAAGGGAGGGGACTAACTTCCTACGAGCAGTACTTC. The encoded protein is CASSQGRGLTSYEQYF.

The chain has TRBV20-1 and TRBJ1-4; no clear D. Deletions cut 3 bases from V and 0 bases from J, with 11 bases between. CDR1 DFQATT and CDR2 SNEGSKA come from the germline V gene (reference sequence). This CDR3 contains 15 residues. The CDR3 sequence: CSASGASATNEKLFF. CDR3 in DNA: TGCAGTGCTAGTGGCGCCTCCGCAACTAATGAAAAACTGTTTTTT.

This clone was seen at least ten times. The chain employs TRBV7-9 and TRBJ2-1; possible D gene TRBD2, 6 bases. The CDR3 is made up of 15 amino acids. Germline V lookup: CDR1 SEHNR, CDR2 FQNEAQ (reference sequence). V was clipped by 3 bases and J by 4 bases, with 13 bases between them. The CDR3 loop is CASSLAGRPYNEQFF. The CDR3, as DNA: TGTGCCAGCAGCTTGGCGGGACGGCCGTACAATGAGCAGTTCTTC.